One sample yielded the 29 T cell receptor beta chains listed below, sequenced in a study of blood T cells in healthy people across ages. Together with a sample-barcoded 5' primer, a J-beta primer mix was included in a second PCR lasting roughly 6 to 12 cycles. TCRdb used MiXCR to reprocess the 5' RACE reads, holding one entry per CDR3 protein. The repertoire holds more than 1,000,000 distinct CDR3 sequences, with around 25% as singletons. The data were also submitted as part of a second study, on T cells of mothers and their children.

The sequencing sample was made of blood. These receptors were collected from a girl aged 2-15 years in good health.

The chain has TRBV19 and TRBJ2-7; the match to TRBD1 covers 10 bases. CDR1 LNHDA and CDR2 SQIVND come from the germline V gene (reference sequence). With 5 bases clipped from V and 5 bases from J, the junction kept 9 bases outside the gene matches. The CDR3 contains 15 residues. Written as DNA, the CDR3 is TGTGCCAGTAGTCTGTCCGGGACAGGGGCAGACGAGCAGTACTTC. It yields the protein CASSLSGTGADEQYF.

This sequence joins TRBV28 and TRBJ1-2; 7 nucleotides align to TRBD1. CDR3 length: 14 residues. Per germline, CDR1 MDHEN and CDR2 SYDVKM. The J segment lost 4 bases and the V segment lost 7 bases, leaving 9 bases of the junction unmatched. Written as DNA, the CDR3 is TGTGCCAGCAACGGAAGAGGGACAGTCTATGGCTACACCTTC. This sequence encodes CASNGRGTVYGYTF.

The chain couples TRBV12-3 or TRBV12-4 to TRBJ2-3; 10 bases are shared with TRBD2. The CDR3 totals 15 residues. Trimming took 3 bases from V and 4 from J; bases not matched to a gene: 4. The CDR3 sequence: CASSFVLAGADTQYF. As DNA, the CDR3 is TGTGCCAGCAGTTTCGTCCTAGCGGGGGCAGATACGCAGTATTTT.

The CDR3 spells CASSSWFQQETQYF. Here the CDR3 DNA reads TGCGCCAGCAGCAGTTGGTTCCAACAAGAGACCCAGTACTTC. This chain connects TRBV5-1 to TRBJ2-5; D not resolved. Germline loops: CDR1 SGHRS, CDR2 YFSETQ. V was clipped by 4 bases and J by 2 bases, with 12 bases between them. The CDR3 contains 14 residues.

There are many counts of this clonotype. This chain uses TRBV5-6 with TRBJ2-1; D gene unclear. In germline, CDR1 is SGHDT, CDR2 YYEEEE. CDR3 length: 13 residues. With 1 base removed from V and 4 bases from J, the gap between germline ends came to 6 bases. CDR3 sequence (DNA): TGTGCCAGCAGCTTGATGGGTTACAATGAGCAGTTCTTC. The encoded protein is CASSLMGYNEQFF.

This clonotype has more than one count but fewer than ten. The chain recombines TRBV15 with TRBJ2-3, with D possibly matching TRBD1 (5 bases). The CDR3 loop spans 15 amino acids. Germline V gene lookup returns CDR1 LNHNV and CDR2 YYDKDF (reference sequence). V was trimmed by 0 bases and J by 6 bases, leaving 13 bases between them. The CDR3: CATSRDSRSGDTQYF. In DNA form, the CDR3 reads TGTGCCACCAGCAGAGATTCAAGGTCAGGGGATACGCAGTATTTT.

The CDR3 coding sequence is TGTGCCAGCAGTACACCACCAGCTCGGGAGCAGTACTTC. Its translation is CASSTPPAREQYF. The chain recombines TRBV12-3 or TRBV12-4 with TRBJ2-5, with TRBD2 as a possible D gene (6 bases). The CDR3 spans 13 residues. Trimming left V 5 bases short and J 11 bases short, with 18 bases between.

V gene TRBV6-6 combines with J gene TRBJ1-1; no definite D call. Germline V CDR1 and CDR2: MNHNY, SVGAGI (reference sequence). The length of the CDR3 is 12 residues. V was cut by 1 base and J by 12 bases, with 12 bases left in between. CDR3 DNA: TGTGCCAGCAGTTACTTCCGCGGACTGTCTTTCTTT. It translates to CASSYFRGLSFF.

This sequence joins TRBV12-5 and TRBJ1-1; TRBD1 might be the D (5 bases). The CDR3 spans 15 residues. CDR1 is LGHNT, CDR2 FRNRAP, per germline. V was cut by 2 bases and J by 8 bases, with 18 bases left in between. As DNA, the CDR3 is TGTGCTAGTGGTTTGTGGGGGTCGGGAGCCTTAGAAGCTTTCTTT. It translates to CASGLWGSGALEAFF.

The chain joins TRBV9 to TRBJ2-1; possible D gene TRBD2, 6 bases. The CDR3 consists of 18 residues. V dropped 1 base and J dropped 7 bases, with 24 bases sitting between them. Germline V CDR1 and CDR2: SGDLS, YYNGEE. CDR3 bases: TGTGCCAGCAGCGTAAACCGGGAGCTGATCCCACCATCGAATGAGCAGTTCTTC. It codes for CASSVNRELIPPSNEQFF.

The rearrangement links TRBV21-1 to TRBJ2-1; TRBD2 reflects the table's D call only, with no check against the DNA. TRBV21-1 is termed a pseudogene. The CDR3 totals 16 residues. The CDR3 DNA is TGTGCCAGCAGTCTCTACCCGGCTAGCGGTAACAATGAGCAGTTCTTC. It is translated as CASSLYPASGNNEQFF.

The V call is TRBV28, the J call TRBJ2-3; D remains ambiguous. CDR3 length equals 13 residues. CDR1 is MDHEN, CDR2 SYDVKM, per germline. The V and J ends lost 4 bases and 2 bases respectively, with 7 bases between them. The CDR3 sequence: CASSSDITDTQYF. As DNA, the CDR3 is TGTGCCAGCAGTTCCGATATCACAGATACGCAGTATTTT.

This clonotype has only a few counts. V is TRBV27 and J is TRBJ1-1; tentatively, D is TRBD1 (6 bases). Germline CDR1 reads MNHEY; CDR2 reads SMNVEV (reference sequence). V lost 8 bases and J lost 6, with 16 bases in between. CDR3 size: 13 residues. The CDR3: CASLDRKGAEAFF. Written as DNA, the CDR3 is TGTGCCAGCCTAGACAGGAAGGGAGCTGAAGCTTTCTTT.

The chain joins TRBV12-3 or TRBV12-4 to TRBJ2-5; 10 bases match TRBD2. The last part of the DNA fits TRBJ2-1 better; the J call may be wrong. The CDR3 has 15 amino acids. The CDR3 sequence: CASCCSSGSGNEQFF. The CDR3 DNA follows: TGTGCCAGCTGTTGCTCTAGCGGGAGTGGAAATGAGCAGTTCTTC.

The chain combines TRBV11-2 with TRBJ2-1, with D tentatively TRBD2 (5 bases). Per the germline V gene, CDR1 is SGHAT and CDR2 is FQNNGV. The CDR3 sequence is 16 residues long. The ends were cut back, 5 bases at V and 2 bases at J, with 16 bases in the middle. CDR3 protein: CASSPIELGPYNEQFF. CDR3 nucleotides: TGTGCCAGCAGCCCCATAGAACTAGGACCCTACAATGAGCAGTTCTTC.

V gene TRBV20-1 combines with J gene TRBJ2-5; D perhaps matches TRBD2 (5 bases). CDR3 length equals 13 residues. V was pared by 3 bases and J by 3 bases, with 11 bases between. CDR1 is DFQATT and CDR2 is SNEGSKA in the germline V gene (reference sequence). The CDR3 region has the DNA TGCAGTGCTAGTGGGCAGAGGGAAGAGACCCAGTACTTC. This translates into CSASGQREETQYF.

This chain uses TRBV24-1 with TRBJ2-1; the D is unclear. The CDR3 spans 11 residues. Germline-derived CDR1 and CDR2 are KGHDR and SFDVKD. Trimming left V 0 bases short and J 9 bases short, with 2 bases between. CDR3 in amino acids: CATSDLGEQFF. The CDR3 region has the DNA TGTGCCACCAGTGATTTGGGTGAGCAGTTCTTC.

The chain couples TRBV19 to TRBJ2-3, with 7 nucleotides matching TRBD2. The CDR3 spans 16 residues. Germline V gene lookup returns CDR1 LNHDA and CDR2 SQIVND (reference sequence). The trim removed 6 bases at V and 2 bases at J, leaving 11 bases unmatched. CDR3 region: CASSPPRRDYTDTQYF. The CDR3 DNA reads as TGTGCCAGTAGCCCTCCCAGGCGGGACTACACAGATACGCAGTATTTT.

The V gene is TRBV28, the J gene TRBJ1-5, with D perhaps TRBD1 (5 bases). Looked up from germline, CDR1 is MDHEN and CDR2 is SYDVKM. Deletions cut 5 bases from V and 4 bases from J, with 15 bases between. This CDR3 region has 15 residues. CDR3 sequence (DNA): TGTGCCAGCAGTGTCCAGGGTAAGAGAAATCAGCCCCAGCATTTT. The encoded protein is CASSVQGKRNQPQHF.

This chain joins TRBV10-3 and TRBJ2-7; 11 nucleotides agree with TRBD2. This CDR3 has 17 residues. Germline CDR1 and CDR2: ENHRY and SYGVKD. The V and J ends lost 3 bases and 2 bases, in that order; junction bases with no gene match: 9. The CDR3 region is CAISESPISGRAYEQYF. Here the CDR3 DNA reads TGTGCCATCAGTGAATCTCCCATTAGCGGGAGGGCCTACGAGCAGTACTTC.

The chain joins TRBV29-1 to TRBJ1-2; D not certain. In germline, CDR1 is SQVTM, CDR2 ANQGSEA. With 7 bases removed from V and 6 bases from J, the gap between germline ends came to 18 bases. This CDR3 is built from 13 residues. The CDR3 coding sequence is TGCAGCGCCGAGGCCGGACTAGAGGATGGCTACACCTTC. The encoded protein is CSAEAGLEDGYTF.

This clonotype was detected a few times. The rearrangement uses TRBV27 and TRBJ2-1, with D possibly matching TRBD2 (6 bases). Germline-derived CDR1 and CDR2 are MNHEY and SMNVEV (reference sequence). Trimming took off 3 bases at V and 9 bases at J, with 12 bases between the two ends. CDR3 length: 13 amino acids. CDR3 bases: TGTGCCAGCAGTTTGGCCCAAGCGGGTGAGCAGTTCTTC. It codes for CASSLAQAGEQFF.

CDR3 nucleotide sequence: TGTGCCAGCAGCCGAATGGAGTCCGTTTTCTTT. Its protein is CASSRMESVFF. The V call is TRBV7-9, the J call TRBJ1-1; no clear D. V was shortened by 5 bases and J by 13 bases, with 14 bases between the two germline ends. This CDR3 region has 11 residues. The germline V gene encodes CDR1 SEHNR and CDR2 FQNEAQ (reference sequence).

There are a few counts of this clonotype. The rearrangement joins TRBV15 to TRBJ2-1; TRBD2 might be the D (6 bases). Trimming cost V 0 bases and J 3 bases, with 15 bases left between them. This CDR3 is built from 17 residues. The germline V gene has CDR1 LNHNV and CDR2 YYDKDF (reference sequence). The CDR3 nucleotides read TGTGCCACCAGCAGAGATCTTCAAGCGGGTTTCTACAATGAGCAGTTCTTC. Translating it yields CATSRDLQAGFYNEQFF. The full variable domain, with the rest looked up from reference TRBV15 and TRBJ2-1, is DAMVIQNPRYQVTQFGKPVTLSCSQTLNHNVMYWYQQKSSQAPKLLFHYYDKDFNNEADTPDNFQSRRPNTSFCFLDIRSPGLGDTAMYLCATSRDLQAGFYNEQFFGPGTRLTVL.

In its sample, this clonotype was seen a few times. The genes are TRBV9 and TRBJ2-1; tentatively, D is TRBD1 or TRBD2 (5 bases each). The V gene lost 0 bases and the J gene lost 2 bases, with 9 bases spanning the gap. There are 15 residues in the CDR3. Germline V gene sequence: CDR1 SGDLS, CDR2 YYNGEE. CDR3 in amino acids: CASSVEGRPYNEQFF. CDR3 nucleotides: TGTGCCAGCAGCGTAGAGGGACGCCCCTACAATGAGCAGTTCTTC.

CDR3 region: CASSFEAVSGGANEQFF. The CDR3 region has the DNA TGTGCCAGCAGCTTCGAGGCTGTTAGCGGGGGGGCGAATGAGCAGTTCTTC. The V gene is TRBV11-3, the J gene TRBJ2-1; 11 nucleotides match TRBD2. The V gene's germline CDR1 is SGHNT and CDR2 YENEEA. J gave up 7 bases and V 3 bases, and 11 bases lay outside the gene matches. The CDR3 totals 17 residues.

This chain joins TRBV28 and TRBJ2-5; D ambiguous. Matching the DNA end better, TRBJ2-7 makes the J call doubtful. Germline CDR1 and CDR2: MDHEN and SYDVKM. The CDR3 is 15 amino acids. The CDR3 DNA reads TGTGCCAGCAGTTTAGATTGGGGAAGAATGTACGAGCAGTACTTC. Amino acid sequence: CASSLDWGRMYEQYF.

This clonotype was recorded a few times. The rearrangement links TRBV19 to TRBJ1-2; no clear D. The germline CDR1 and CDR2 sequences are LNHDA and SQIVND (reference sequence). V gave up 11 bases and J gave up 8 bases, with 15 bases separating them. There are 11 residues in the CDR3. The CDR3 region has the DNA TGTGCCGGGGTGGACGGCTACGGCTACACCTTC. This gives the protein CAGVDGYGYTF.

In this sample, this clonotype turned up a few times. V gene TRBV12-3 or TRBV12-4 combines with J gene TRBJ1-2, with 8 bases lining up with TRBD1. This CDR3 spans 13 amino acids. The V and J ends lost 5 bases and 11 bases, in that order; junction bases with no gene match: 10. The CDR3 is CASSRLGRQGYTF. The CDR3 region has the DNA TGTGCCAGCAGTAGGTTGGGGAGACAGGGGTACACCTTC.